This is a list of T cell receptor beta chains from one sample in a study of T cell responses to AZD1222 COVID-19 vaccine. Only in-frame clones appear in the TCRdb table, and some are missing; sequencing was by immunoSEQ multiplex PCR. The sample has around 150,000 clones, 90% seen once. The sequences come from peripheral blood, collected 28 days after the second AZD1222 dose. Receptor source: an adult who received the AZD1222 COVID-19 vaccine. Both conserved end residues are part of each CDR3. A D gene is named only where the DNA matches it firmly. Clone size is given for some rows only: seen once, a few or many times, or a class if the clone is expanded.

>.|TRBJ2-2|.|TRBV5-1
CASSLMSQNTGELFF
TGCGCCAGCAGCTTGATGAGCCAGAACACCGGGGAGCTGTTTTTT
>.|TRBJ2-7|TRBD2|TRBV27
CASIAGLAGGISSYEQYF
TGTGCCAGCATCGCGGGACTAGCGGGAGGAATTAGCTCCTACGAGCAGTACTTC
>few|TRBJ1-5|TRBD1|TRBV19
CASSIATGRNQPQHF
TGTGCCAGTAGTATAGCGACAGGGCGCAATCAGCCCCAGCATTTT
>once|TRBJ2-1|TRBD2|TRBV3-1/TRBV3-2
CASSPSGANNEQFF
TGTGCCAGCAGCCCCAGCGGGGCCAACAATGAGCAGTTCTTC
>.|TRBJ2-4|TRBD1|TRBV6-2/TRBV6-3
CASSLTGVAKNIQYF
TGTGCCAGCAGCCTGACAGGGGTAGCCAAAAACATTCAGTACTTC
>.|TRBJ2-7|.|TRBV6-5
CASRDPGTPWWQYF
TGTGCCAGCAGGGACCCCGGGACGCCCTGGTGGCAGTACTTC
>.|TRBJ2-2|.|TRBV19
CASSIGTVGELFF
TGTGCCAGTAGTATTGGTACGGTCGGGGAGCTGTTTTTT
>.|TRBJ1-4|.|TRBV5-1
CASQDRANEKLFF
TGCGCCAGCCAGGACCGAGCTAATGAAAAACTGTTTTTT
>few|TRBJ2-2|TRBD2|TRBV11-2
CASSFGRPGRGGELFF
TGTGCCAGCAGCTTCGGGAGGCCAGGGAGAGGCGGGGAGCTGTTTTTT
>.|TRBJ2-1|.|TRBV11-2
CASSLFVQFF
TGTGCCAGCAGCTTGTTCGTGCAGTTCTTC
>.|TRBJ2-2|TRBD2|TRBV10-3
CAIGTGGNTGELFF
TGTGCCATCGGCACGGGAGGGAACACCGGGGAGCTGTTTTTT
>.|TRBJ1-2|.|TRBV29-1
CSVVSNYGYTF
TGCAGCGTGGTTTCTAACTATGGCTACACCTTC
>.|TRBJ2-3|TRBD2|TRBV5-8
CASSLISGSGWKDTQYF
TGTGCCAGCAGCTTGATAAGCGGGAGTGGGTGGAAGGATACGCAGTATTTT
>.|TRBJ2-7|.|TRBV6-5
CASSYSKGYEQYF
TGTGCCAGCAGTTACTCGAAAGGCTACGAGCAGTACTTC
>.|TRBJ2-1|.|TRBV19
CASSIGRSGGIYNEQFF
TGTGCCAGTAGTATCGGAAGGAGCGGAGGAATTTACAATGAGCAGTTCTTC
>.|TRBJ2-5|TRBD2|TRBV3-1/TRBV3-2
CASSQVFGRELLETQYF
TGTGCCAGCAGCCAAGTCTTTGGGCGGGAGCTTTTGGAGACCCAGTACTTC
>.|TRBJ1-1|.|TRBV30
CAWSVGGGETEAFF
TGTGCCTGGAGCGTCGGGGGAGGGGAGACTGAAGCTTTCTTT
>.|TRBJ2-3|TRBD2|TRBV19
CASSIEAREGQYF
TGTGCCAGTAGTATAGAGGCACGGGAGGGCCAGTATTTT
>.|TRBJ2-7|TRBD1|TRBV6-1
CASSEDRGSYEQYF
TGTGCCAGCAGTGAAGACAGGGGTTCCTACGAGCAGTACTTC
>.|TRBJ2-2|.|TRBV10-1
CASSEDWNTGELFF
TGCGCCAGCAGTGAGGATTGGAACACCGGGGAGCTGTTTTTT
>.|TRBJ2-5|.|TRBV15
CATGLREQETQYF
TGTGCCACTGGTTTGAGGGAGCAAGAGACCCAGTACTTC
>.|TRBJ2-7|TRBD2|TRBV6-2/TRBV6-3
CASSYSLAGGYEQYF
TGTGCCAGCAGTTACTCCCTAGCGGGAGGCTACGAGCAGTACTTC